Each of the 30 T cell receptor beta chains below was sequenced from the same sample in a study of blood T cell repertoires in COVID-19. The assay was immunoSEQ multiplex PCR, and TCRdb's table has in-frame clones only and misses some. The sample lists hundreds of thousands of clones, approximately 89% occurring once. Sequencing was carried out using peripheral blood. The receptors were gathered from a woman under 30 who had recovered from COVID-19.

The rearrangement joins TRBV30 to TRBJ2-2; D remains ambiguous. This CDR3 has 15 residues. Trimming pared 0 bases from V and 5 bases from J, leaving 13 bases between. Germline V CDR1 and CDR2: GTSNPN, SVGIG (reference sequence). Here the CDR3 reads CAWSVPRGSTGELFF. Here the CDR3 DNA reads TGTGCCTGGAGTGTACCTCGCGGAAGTACCGGGGAGCTGTTTTTT.

This chain connects TRBV6-5 to TRBJ1-5; a possible D gene is TRBD1 (6 bases). Germline V gives CDR1 MNHEY, CDR2 SVGAGI. V was pared by 10 bases and J by 2 bases, with 18 bases between. CDR3 size: 15 residues. The CDR3 here is CATQGQTSGNQPQHF. The CDR3 DNA reads as TGTGCCACCCAAGGACAGACCTCGGGCAATCAGCCCCAGCATTTT.

The chain uses TRBV11-2 and TRBJ2-5; 8 nucleotides agree with TRBD2. The CDR3 is 15 residues long. Germline V gives CDR1 SGHAT, CDR2 FQNNGV. V gave up 1 base and J gave up 5 bases; unmatched junction bases: 6. The CDR3 region has the DNA TGTGCCAGCAGCTTAGGACGGGAGGGGGGGGAGACCCAGTACTTC. Encoded protein: CASSLGREGGETQYF.

This clone was counted only a few times. This chain joins TRBV12-3 or TRBV12-4 and TRBJ1-2; TRBD1 matches 8 bases. The length of the CDR3 is 12 residues. Losses at the gene ends were 5 bases for V and 8 bases for J; bases not matched to a gene: 4. CDR3 nucleotide sequence: TGTGCCAGCAGTCCAGGGGGCAGGGGCTACACCTTC. This sequence encodes CASSPGGRGYTF.

This clone is a singleton in its sample. The chain joins TRBV5-8 to TRBJ1-5; D may be TRBD1 (6 bases). There are 16 residues in the CDR3. Germline CDR1 and CDR2: SGHTS and YDEGEE. V lost 5 bases to trimming and J lost 2 bases, with 17 bases between them. CDR3 bases: TGTGCCAGCAGTCCCGGGACATTGGCCGGCAATCAGCCCCAGCATTTT. The encoded protein is CASSPGTLAGNQPQHF.

CDR3 protein: CASSLGGGRKTGELFF. The CDR3 region has the DNA TGCGCCAGCAGCTTGGGTGGCGGGAGAAAGACCGGGGAGCTGTTTTTT. The chain is built from TRBV5-1 and TRBJ2-2, with 7 bases lining up with TRBD2. This CDR3 has 16 amino acids. With V trimmed by 0 bases and J by 5 bases, 7 bases remained unmatched. The V gene's germline CDR1 is SGHRS and CDR2 YFSETQ.

The V call is TRBV2, the J call TRBJ2-3; 7 bases line up with TRBD2. The germline V gene has CDR1 SNHLY and CDR2 FYNNEI. This CDR3 is built from 14 residues. The trim removed 11 bases at V and 0 bases at J, leaving 8 bases unmatched. The DNA of the CDR3 is TGTGCCTGGGCGGCTAGCGGAAGCACAGATACGCAGTATTTT. Translation: CAWAASGSTDTQYF. Supplemented by reference TRBV2 and TRBJ2-3, the full variable domain reads EPEVTQTPSHQVTQMGQEVILRCVPISNHLYFYWYRQILGQKVEFLVSFYNNEISEKSEIFDDQFSVERPDGSNFTLKIRSTKLEDSAMYFCAWAASGSTDTQYFGPGTRLTVL.

The chain has TRBV24-1 and TRBJ2-3; unclear D gene. The CDR3 covers 15 residues. In germline, CDR1 is KGHDR, CDR2 SFDVKD. Trimming left V 0 bases short and J 4 bases short, with 10 bases between. For the CDR3, the DNA is TGTGCCACCAGTGATTTGTCGCTTCGCGCAGATACGCAGTATTTT. This encodes CATSDLSLRADTQYF.

CDR3 in amino acids: CASGTSGSGNEQFF. DNA for the CDR3: TGCGCCAGCGGAACTAGCGGGAGTGGCAATGAGCAGTTCTTC. The rearrangement uses TRBV10-2 and TRBJ2-1; 11 bases line up with TRBD2. The germline V gene has CDR1 WSHSY and CDR2 SAAADI. Losses at the gene ends were 8 bases for V and 6 bases for J; bases not matched to a gene: 6. This CDR3 is 14 amino acids long.

A single count supports this clone. V gene TRBV7-2 combines with J gene TRBJ2-5, with D maybe TRBD2 (6 bases). V lost 1 base to trimming and J lost 5 bases, with 14 bases between them. Germline CDR1 SGHTA, CDR2 FQGNSA. The CDR3 contains 15 residues. The CDR3 DNA reads as TGTGCCAGCAGCTTAGTAACAAGGGCGGGGGAGACCCAGTACTTC. Translating gives CASSLVTRAGETQYF.

The chain employs TRBV4-3 and TRBJ2-1, with 13 positions matching TRBD2. Germline V lookup: CDR1 LGHNA, CDR2 YSLEER. The J segment lost 6 bases and the V segment lost 1 base, leaving 3 bases of the junction unmatched. The CDR3 length is 16 residues. The CDR3 DNA sequence: TGCGCCAGCAGCCAAGTACTAGCGGGAGGGGGCAATGAGCAGTTCTTC. Amino acid sequence: CASSQVLAGGGNEQFF.

This rearrangement joins TRBV2 to TRBJ1-1; weak D call: TRBD1 (5 bases). The CDR3 length is 13 residues. The germline CDR1 and CDR2 sequences are SNHLY and FYNNEI. V was pared by 5 bases and J by 5 bases, with 12 bases between. CDR3 coding DNA: TGTGCCAGCAGTTCCACCCAGGGTACTGAAGCTTTCTTT. Translation: CASSSTQGTEAFF.

The chain recombines TRBV18 with TRBJ2-7; TRBD2 might be the D (6 bases). CDR1 KGHSH and CDR2 LQKENI come from the germline V gene. This CDR3 is built from 14 residues. With 0 bases removed from V and 4 bases from J, the gap between germline ends came to 10 bases. The CDR3 region is CASSPPGRQYEQYV. Here the CDR3 DNA reads TGTGCCAGCTCACCACCTGGGAGGCAATACGAGCAGTACGTC.

The table lists this clone with a count of one. The chain is built from TRBV7-6 and TRBJ2-2; 7 bases line up with TRBD1. The CDR3 has 16 residues. In germline, CDR1 is SGHVS, CDR2 FNYEAQ. J gave up 5 bases and V 5 bases, and 11 bases lay outside the gene matches. The CDR3 sequence is CASSNRGQRGTGELFF. Here the CDR3 DNA reads TGTGCCAGCAGCAATCGGGGACAGAGAGGAACCGGGGAGCTGTTTTTT.

This clone was seen a handful of times. This chain links TRBV7-6 with TRBJ1-2; TRBD1 matches at 11 bases. V lost 5 bases to trimming and J lost 7 bases; unmatched junction nucleotides: 6. This CDR3 has 14 amino acids. Germline CDR1 SGHVS, CDR2 FNYEAQ. CDR3 sequence reads: CASSPGQGVRGYTF. Here the CDR3 DNA reads TGTGCCAGCAGCCCGGGACAGGGGGTCCGTGGCTACACCTTC.

The chain carries TRBV4-3 and TRBJ1-4; D unclear. Trimming cost V 0 bases and J 0 bases, with 11 bases left between them. This CDR3 spans 17 amino acids. Germline CDR1 reads LGHNA; CDR2 reads YSLEER. The CDR3 region is CASSQDWPPATNEKLFF. The CDR3 region has the DNA TGCGCCAGCAGCCAAGATTGGCCACCTGCAACTAATGAAAAACTGTTTTTT.

The V gene is TRBV25-1, the J gene TRBJ2-6, with a possible D match to TRBD2 (5 bases). Germline CDR1 is MGHDK and CDR2 is SYGVNS. The CDR3 is 15 amino acids. V dropped 3 bases and J dropped 2 bases, with 8 bases sitting between them. This CDR3 reads CASSDTRAGANVLTF. CDR3 nucleotides: TGTGCCAGCAGTGATACTAGAGCTGGGGCCAACGTCCTGACTTTC.

The chain is built from TRBV12-3 or TRBV12-4 and TRBJ2-7; D unresolved. CDR3 length equals 13 residues. Trimming cost V 6 bases and J 2 bases, with 11 bases left between them. This chain's CDR3 is CASSLGPTYEQYV. Written as DNA, the CDR3 is TGTGCCAGCAGCCTTGGCCCAACCTACGAGCAGTACGTC.

The V gene is TRBV7-9, the J gene TRBJ2-1; 12 nucleotides match TRBD2. With 7 bases clipped from V and 5 bases from J, the junction kept 9 bases outside the gene matches. Germline V CDR1 and CDR2: SEHNR, FQNEAQ (reference sequence). The CDR3 covers 16 residues. The CDR3: CASTRPGLAGHNEQFF. The CDR3 DNA reads as TGTGCCAGCACCCGTCCGGGACTAGCGGGCCACAATGAGCAGTTCTTC.

Points on this clone: Germline is not matched at one junction end, which may reflect a read error. The chain carries TRBV7-6 and TRBJ2-2; 9 bases match TRBD2. The CDR3 length is 15 residues. CDR1 SGHVS and CDR2 FNYEAQ come from the germline V gene. CDR3 bases: TGTGCCAGCAGTTTAGCGGGAGAGAACACCGGGGAGCTGTTTTTT. Protein sequence: CASSLAGENTGELFF.

V gene TRBV24-1 combines with J gene TRBJ2-1; D might be TRBD1 (5 bases). V lost 9 bases and J lost 0, with 11 bases in between. The CDR3 is 14 residues long. Germline values: CDR1 KGHDR, CDR2 SFDVKD. CDR3 DNA sequence: TGTGCCACCGGGGCCATGGGCTCCTACAATGAGCAGTTCTTC. Its translation: CATGAMGSYNEQFF.

This sequence joins TRBV5-1 and TRBJ1-6; perhaps TRBD1 as D (6 bases). The CDR3 spans 16 residues. Trimming cost V 3 bases and J 6 bases, with 16 bases left between them. The germline V gene has CDR1 SGHRS and CDR2 YFSETQ. The CDR3 is CASSSPVRGPNSPLHF. CDR3 coding DNA: TGCGCCAGCAGCTCACCGGTGCGGGGGCCTAATTCACCCCTCCACTTT.

This chain links TRBV18 with TRBJ2-3; the match to TRBD1 covers 9 bases. This CDR3 is 16 amino acids long. Germline loops: CDR1 KGHSH, CDR2 LQKENI. V was pared by 3 bases and J by 1 base, with 5 bases of the junction left unmatched. CDR3 sequence reads: CASSPTTGGGTDTQYF. CDR3 DNA: TGTGCCAGCTCACCTACTACAGGGGGCGGCACAGATACGCAGTATTTT.

This clone was recorded only once. Other DNA sequences in this specimen translate into the identical CDR3. The chain employs TRBV5-1 and TRBJ1-1; 10 bases match TRBD1. Germline trimming cut 4 bases from V and 5 bases from J; bases unmatched to any gene: 2. Germline assignment: CDR1 SGHRS and CDR2 YFSETQ. The CDR3 is 13 amino acids. The CDR3 spells CASSRTGGTEAFF. In DNA, the CDR3 is TGCGCCAGCAGCCGGACAGGGGGGACTGAAGCTTTCTTT.

The V gene is TRBV9, the J gene TRBJ2-1; TRBD2 agrees at 12 bases. CDR3 size: 16 residues. CDR1 is SGDLS and CDR2 is YYNGEE in the germline V gene. Trimming removed 3 bases from V and 5 bases from J; junction bases left unmatched: 6. CDR3 DNA: TGTGCCAGCAGCGGACCCCGGACTAGCGGGAACAATGAGCAGTTCTTC. As protein: CASSGPRTSGNNEQFF. Combining the CDR3 with reference TRBV9 and TRBJ2-1 gives the whole variable domain DSGVTQTPKHLITATGQRVTLRCSPRSGDLSVYWYQQSLDQGLQFLIQYYNGEERAKGNILERFSAQQFPDLHSELNLSSLELGDSALYFCASSGPRTSGNNEQFFGPGTRLTVL.

This clone was counted once. This chain links TRBV11-3 with TRBJ2-2, with 7 positions matching TRBD2. Trimming at V came to 5 bases and at J to 7 bases, leaving 10 bases not matched to a gene. Germline V gene data show CDR1 as SGHNT and CDR2 as YENEEA. The CDR3 length is 15 residues. The CDR3 reads CASSRPGGSDGELFF. The CDR3 DNA reads TGTGCCAGCAGCCGGCCCGGGGGGAGTGACGGGGAGCTGTTTTTT.

This chain links TRBV7-2 with TRBJ2-5; 9 bases align to TRBD2. CDR3 length: 16 amino acids. Germline V gene sequence: CDR1 SGHTA, CDR2 FQGNSA. The junction had 12 bases not matched to a gene; V was cut back by 5 bases and J by 5 bases. CDR3 bases: TGTGCCAGCAGCCCTGAGGGACTAGCTGGCCGGGAGACCCAGTACTTC. It translates to CASSPEGLAGRETQYF.

This clone was detected only once. The V call is TRBV5-4, the J call TRBJ2-3; 7 nucleotides agree with TRBD2. The CDR3 is 15 residues long. Unmatched junction bases numbered 5, after V lost 0 bases and J lost 4 bases. Germline V CDR1 and CDR2: SGHNT, YYREEE (reference sequence). CDR3 bases: TGTGCCAGCAGCTTGGCCGGACTAGTCCCAGATACGCAGTATTTT. This encodes CASSLAGLVPDTQYF.

V is TRBV30 and J is TRBJ2-3; maybe TRBD1 (5 bases). Germline CDR1 GTSNPN, CDR2 SVGIG (reference sequence). Trimming took 0 bases from V and 3 from J, leaving 13 bases between them. The CDR3 contains 15 residues. The chain's CDR3 is CAWSVGQGLTDTQYF. DNA for the CDR3: TGTGCCTGGAGTGTAGGGCAGGGATTAACAGATACGCAGTATTTT.

The rearrangement joins TRBV7-9 to TRBJ1-3; no reliable D call. With 3 bases removed from V and 1 base from J, the gap between germline ends came to 10 bases. The CDR3 has 15 amino acids. CDR1 is SEHNR, CDR2 FQNEAQ, per germline (reference sequence). The CDR3 loop is CASSLLSGSGNTIYF. CDR3 bases: TGTGCCAGCAGCTTGCTATCGGGTTCTGGAAACACCATATATTTT.